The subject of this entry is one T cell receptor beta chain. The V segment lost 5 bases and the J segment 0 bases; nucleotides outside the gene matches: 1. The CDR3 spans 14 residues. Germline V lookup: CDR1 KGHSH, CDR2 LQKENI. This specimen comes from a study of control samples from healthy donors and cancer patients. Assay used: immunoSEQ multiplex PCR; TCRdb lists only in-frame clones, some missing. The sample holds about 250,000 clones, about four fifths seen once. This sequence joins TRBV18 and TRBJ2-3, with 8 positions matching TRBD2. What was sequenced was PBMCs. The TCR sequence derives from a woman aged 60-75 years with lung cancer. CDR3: CASSASGSTDTQYF. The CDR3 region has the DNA TGTGCCAGCTCAGCTAGCGGGAGCACAGATACGCAGTATTTT.